Below are 7 T cell receptor beta chains sequenced from a single sample in a study of T-cell reconstitution after alpha-beta-depleted transplantation in children. Unique molecular identifiers tagged the TCRbeta library. Each CDR3 protein is one row after TCRdb ran MiXCR on the PCR reads. The sample carries approximately 640,000 distinct CDR3 sequences, roughly 15% recorded once. Source: PBMCs from the stem cell graft donor, taken from the stem cell graft. These receptors were obtained from a human donor who donated a stem cell graft to a child with acute myeloid leukemia.

This clonotype was detected many times. The genes are TRBV20-1 and TRBJ1-5; 11 nucleotides match TRBD1. The CDR3 length is 15 residues. V dropped 2 bases and J dropped 4; count of bases not matched to a gene: 4. Germline values: CDR1 DFQATT, CDR2 SNEGSKA (reference sequence). The CDR3 DNA reads as TGCAGTGCTAGACCCGGGACAGGGGGGAATCAGCCCCAGCATTTT. Its protein product is CSARPGTGGNQPQHF.

This clonotype was counted at least ten times. The gene calls are TRBV12-3 or TRBV12-4 and TRBJ2-3; D remains unclear. Trimming stripped 5 bases from V and 4 bases from J, with 7 bases between. The CDR3 has 12 residues. This chain's CDR3 is CASSPLPDTQYF. CDR3 DNA: TGTGCCAGCAGTCCCCTACCAGATACGCAGTATTTT.

This clonotype was detected many times. The gene calls are TRBV20-1 and TRBJ2-1; D gene uncertain. Trimming removed 3 bases at V and 5 bases at J, with 8 bases between. Germline assignment: CDR1 DFQATT and CDR2 SNEGSKA (reference sequence). CDR3 size: 12 residues. In DNA form, the CDR3 reads TGCAGTGCTAGCCGCCAGCACAATGAGCAGTTCTTC. It translates to CSASRQHNEQFF.

This clonotype was found many times. CDR3 DNA sequence: TGCAGTGCTAGGGCGACGGGTACCGGGGAGCTGTTTTTT. Translation gives CSARATGTGELFF. The rearrangement joins TRBV20-1 to TRBJ2-2; no clear D gene. Trimming pared 3 bases from V and 5 bases from J, leaving 10 bases between. The CDR3 has 13 residues. Germline CDR1 reads DFQATT; CDR2 reads SNEGSKA (reference sequence).

In the case of this clonotype: A single base separates this from a much larger clone, so it may be a read error. This chain connects TRBV2 to TRBJ2-1, with no clear D. CDR3 length equals 11 residues. V dropped 4 bases and J dropped 9 bases, with 7 bases sitting between them. The germline V gene has CDR1 SNHLY and CDR2 FYNNEI. The CDR3 coding sequence is TGTGCCAGCAGTGTCGGGTTTGAGCAGTTCTTC. This sequence encodes CASSVGFEQFF.

This clonotype has more than one count but fewer than ten. The chain uses TRBV6-5 and TRBJ2-3, with 12 bases identical to TRBD1. This CDR3 spans 16 amino acids. CDR1 and CDR2 from the germline V gene are MNHEY and SVGAGI. J gave up 5 bases and V 1 base, and 4 bases lay outside the gene matches. CDR3 loop: CASSYYGTGGEDTQYF. In DNA, the CDR3 is TGTGCCAGCAGTTACTATGGGACAGGGGGCGAAGATACGCAGTATTTT.

This clonotype was counted a few times. The chain uses TRBV7-2 and TRBJ2-4; tentative D call: TRBD2 (6 bases). Germline CDR1 SGHTA, CDR2 FQGNSA. CDR3 size: 17 residues. The ends were cut back, 4 bases at V and 1 base at J, with 17 bases in the middle. CDR3 protein: CASSYYGSGRAKNIQYF. The DNA of the CDR3 is TGTGCCAGCAGCTACTACGGCTCTGGGAGGGCCAAAAACATTCAGTACTTC.